The text below deals with one TCR beta chain. The antigen remains undetermined. The data stem from a study of T cell responses to AZD1222 COVID-19 vaccine. Study-level results: Of spike-specific TCRs, nearly half reportedly target regions left unmutated in variants. A rise in Spike-specific TCR breadth and depth followed two AZD1222 doses. It should be noted that donors were predominantly white British and more often female, and clonal diversity was possibly underestimated.

Germline-derived CDR1 and CDR2 are SQVTM and ANQGSEA. With 8 bases removed from V and 3 bases from J, the gap between germline ends came to 20 bases. This CDR3 has 15 amino acids. Data came from immunoSEQ multiplex PCR; TCRdb stores just in-frame clones and leaves some out. The repertoire consists of tens of thousands of clones, with more than 65% occurring once and the leading ten covering approximately 22%. The chain couples TRBV29-1 to TRBJ2-1; tentatively, D is TRBD2 (6 bases). The sequence was obtained from an adult in good health. The sample was peripheral blood, taken on day 0 of MenACWY control vaccination. CDR3 in DNA: TGCAGCTCCCCAAAATTGGGGGGTGACTACAATGAGCAGTTCTTC. It yields the protein CSSPKLGGDYNEQFF.